These 2 T cell receptor beta chains share one sample of origin, sequenced in a study of blood T cell repertoires in COVID-19. Assay used: immunoSEQ multiplex PCR; TCRdb lists only in-frame clones, some missing. This sample yields about 75,000 clones, of which 88% are seen a single time; approximately 45% belongs to the top ten. Sequenced sample: peripheral blood. The receptors were gathered from a human donor in a cohort sampled during active COVID-19.

This clone has a single count. The rearrangement links TRBV19 to TRBJ1-6; unclear D gene. V was pared by 10 bases and J by 1 base, with 8 bases between. The CDR3 has 13 residues. CDR1 is LNHDA and CDR2 is SQIVND in the germline V gene (reference sequence). The CDR3 reads CATSGSYNSPLHF. For the CDR3, the DNA is TGTGCCACATCGGGATCCTATAATTCACCCCTCCACTTT.

The gene calls are TRBV5-1 and TRBJ2-5, with D perhaps matching TRBD2 (6 bases). V dropped 0 bases and J dropped 2 bases, with 8 bases sitting between them. The CDR3 is made up of 14 amino acids. CDR1 and CDR2 from the germline V gene are SGHRS and YFSETQ. The CDR3 protein is CASSLGRGQETQYF. The CDR3 DNA follows: TGCGCCAGCAGCTTGGGGCGGGGACAAGAGACCCAGTACTTC.